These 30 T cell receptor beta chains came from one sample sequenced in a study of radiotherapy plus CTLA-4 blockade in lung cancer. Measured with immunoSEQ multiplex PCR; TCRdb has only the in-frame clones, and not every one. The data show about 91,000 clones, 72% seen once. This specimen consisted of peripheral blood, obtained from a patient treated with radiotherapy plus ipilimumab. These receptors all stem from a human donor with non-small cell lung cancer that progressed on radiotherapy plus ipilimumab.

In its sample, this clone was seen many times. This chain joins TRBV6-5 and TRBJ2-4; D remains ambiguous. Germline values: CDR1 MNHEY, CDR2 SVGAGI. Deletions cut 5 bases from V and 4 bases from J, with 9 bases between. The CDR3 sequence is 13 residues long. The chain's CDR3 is CASSTSLKNIQYF. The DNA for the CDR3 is TGTGCCAGCAGTACCTCTCTTAAAAACATTCAGTACTTC.

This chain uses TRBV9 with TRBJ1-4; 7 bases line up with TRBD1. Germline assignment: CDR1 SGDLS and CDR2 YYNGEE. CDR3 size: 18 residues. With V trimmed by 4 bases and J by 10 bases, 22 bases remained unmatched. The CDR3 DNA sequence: TGTGCCAGCAGCTCGAGGACAGGCGGGGACGAAGATGGGGGAAAACTGTTTTTT. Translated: CASSSRTGGDEDGGKLFF.

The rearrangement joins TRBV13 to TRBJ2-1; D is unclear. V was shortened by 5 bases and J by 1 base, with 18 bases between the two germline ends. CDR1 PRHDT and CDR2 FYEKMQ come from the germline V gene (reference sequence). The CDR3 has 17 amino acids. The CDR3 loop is CASSPEHATYSYNEQFF. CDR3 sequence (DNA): TGTGCCAGCAGCCCGGAACACGCCACGTATTCCTACAATGAGCAGTTCTTC.

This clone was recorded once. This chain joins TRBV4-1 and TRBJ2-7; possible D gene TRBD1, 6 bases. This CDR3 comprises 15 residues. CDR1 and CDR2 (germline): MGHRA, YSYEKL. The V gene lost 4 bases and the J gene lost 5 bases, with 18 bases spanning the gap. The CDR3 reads CASSPTLTGLHEQYF. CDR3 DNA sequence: TGCGCCAGCAGCCCAACTCTAACAGGGTTGCACGAGCAGTACTTC.

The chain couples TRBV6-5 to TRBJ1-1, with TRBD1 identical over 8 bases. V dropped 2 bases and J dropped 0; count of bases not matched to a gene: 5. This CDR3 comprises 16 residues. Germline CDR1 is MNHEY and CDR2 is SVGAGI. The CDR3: CASSYLRTGMNTEAFF. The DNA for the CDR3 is TGTGCCAGCAGTTACCTAAGGACAGGGATGAACACTGAAGCTTTCTTT.

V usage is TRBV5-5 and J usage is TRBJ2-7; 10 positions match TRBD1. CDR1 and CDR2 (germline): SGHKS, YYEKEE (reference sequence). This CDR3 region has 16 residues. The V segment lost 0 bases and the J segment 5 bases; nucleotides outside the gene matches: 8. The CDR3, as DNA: TGTGCCAGCAGCTTGGAAGGAGGGACAGGGGTCCACGAGCAGTACTTC. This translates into CASSLEGGTGVHEQYF.

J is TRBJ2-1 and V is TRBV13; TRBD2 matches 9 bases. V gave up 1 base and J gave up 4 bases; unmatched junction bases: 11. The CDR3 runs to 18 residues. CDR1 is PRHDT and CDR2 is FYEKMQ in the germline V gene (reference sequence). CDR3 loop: CASSLEGKTSGGYNEQFF. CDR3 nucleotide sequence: TGTGCCAGCAGCTTAGAGGGGAAGACTAGCGGAGGGTACAATGAGCAGTTCTTC.

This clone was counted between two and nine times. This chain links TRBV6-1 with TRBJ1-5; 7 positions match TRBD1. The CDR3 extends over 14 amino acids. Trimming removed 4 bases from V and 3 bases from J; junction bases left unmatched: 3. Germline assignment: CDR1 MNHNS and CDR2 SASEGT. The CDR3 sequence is CASSADRVNQPQHF. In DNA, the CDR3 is TGTGCCAGCAGTGCAGACAGGGTCAATCAGCCCCAGCATTTT.

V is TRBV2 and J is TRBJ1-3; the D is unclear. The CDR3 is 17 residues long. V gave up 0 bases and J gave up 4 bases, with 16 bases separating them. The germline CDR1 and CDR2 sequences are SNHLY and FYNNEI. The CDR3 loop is CASSEAGVKAPGNTIYF. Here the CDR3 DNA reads TGTGCCAGCAGTGAAGCAGGTGTCAAAGCGCCGGGAAACACCATATATTTT.

CDR3: CASSQDESGRGYNEQFF. CDR3 DNA: TGTGCCAGCAGCCAAGATGAGAGCGGGAGAGGTTACAATGAGCAGTTCTTC. The chain has TRBV4-2 and TRBJ2-1; 8 nucleotides line up with TRBD2. CDR3 length: 17 residues. Looked up from germline, CDR1 is LGHNA and CDR2 is YNFKEQ. V lost 0 bases, J lost 4 bases, and 8 bases stayed unmatched.

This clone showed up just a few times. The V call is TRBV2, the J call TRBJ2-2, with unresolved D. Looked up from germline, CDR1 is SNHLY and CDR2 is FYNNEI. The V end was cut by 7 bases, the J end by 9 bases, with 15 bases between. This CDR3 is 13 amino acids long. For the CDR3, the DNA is TGTGCCAGCAAGGCTAGATCTTACCGGGAGCTGTTTTTT. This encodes CASKARSYRELFF.

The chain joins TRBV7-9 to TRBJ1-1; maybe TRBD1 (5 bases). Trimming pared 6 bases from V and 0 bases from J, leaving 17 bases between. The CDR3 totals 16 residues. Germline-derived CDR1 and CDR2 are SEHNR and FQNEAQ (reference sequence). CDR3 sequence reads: CASSDRKQGLNTEAFF. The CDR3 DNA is TGTGCCAGCAGTGACAGAAAGCAGGGACTGAACACTGAAGCTTTCTTT.

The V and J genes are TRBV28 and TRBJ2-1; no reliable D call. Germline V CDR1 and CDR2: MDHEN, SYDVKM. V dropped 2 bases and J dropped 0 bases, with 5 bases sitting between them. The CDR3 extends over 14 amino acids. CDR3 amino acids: CASSLRSSYNEQFF. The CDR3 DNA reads TGTGCCAGCAGTTTACGGAGCTCCTACAATGAGCAGTTCTTC.

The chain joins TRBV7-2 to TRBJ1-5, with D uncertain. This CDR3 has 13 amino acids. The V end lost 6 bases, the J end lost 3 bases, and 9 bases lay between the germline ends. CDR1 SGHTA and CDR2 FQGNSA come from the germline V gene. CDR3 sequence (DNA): TGTGCCAGCAGTTCTCAGTACAATCAGCCCCAGCATTTT. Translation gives CASSSQYNQPQHF.

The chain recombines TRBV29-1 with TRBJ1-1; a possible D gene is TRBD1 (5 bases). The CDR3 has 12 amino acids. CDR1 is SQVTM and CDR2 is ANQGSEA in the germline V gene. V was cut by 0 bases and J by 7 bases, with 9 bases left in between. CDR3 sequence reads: CSVEDGGNEAFF. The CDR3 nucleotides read TGCAGCGTTGAAGACGGGGGGAATGAAGCTTTCTTT.

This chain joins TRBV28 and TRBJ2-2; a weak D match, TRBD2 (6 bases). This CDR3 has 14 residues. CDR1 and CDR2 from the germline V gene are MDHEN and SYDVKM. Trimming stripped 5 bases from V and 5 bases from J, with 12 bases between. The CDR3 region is CASSPRLVTGELFF. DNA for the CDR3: TGTGCCAGCAGTCCCCGACTAGTAACCGGGGAGCTGTTTTTT.

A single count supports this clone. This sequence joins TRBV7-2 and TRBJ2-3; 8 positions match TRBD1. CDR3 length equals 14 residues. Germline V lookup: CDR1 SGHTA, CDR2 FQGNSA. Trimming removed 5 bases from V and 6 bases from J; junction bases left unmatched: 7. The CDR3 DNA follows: TGTGCCAGCAGCGTAAGACAGGGGAAGGATACGCAGTATTTT. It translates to CASSVRQGKDTQYF.

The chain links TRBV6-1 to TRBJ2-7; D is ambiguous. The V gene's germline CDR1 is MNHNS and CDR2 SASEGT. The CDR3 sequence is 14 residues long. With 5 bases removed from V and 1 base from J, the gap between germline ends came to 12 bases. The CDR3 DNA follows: TGTGCCAGCAGTCACCCCGTTGGTTCCTACGAGCAGTACTTC. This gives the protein CASSHPVGSYEQYF.

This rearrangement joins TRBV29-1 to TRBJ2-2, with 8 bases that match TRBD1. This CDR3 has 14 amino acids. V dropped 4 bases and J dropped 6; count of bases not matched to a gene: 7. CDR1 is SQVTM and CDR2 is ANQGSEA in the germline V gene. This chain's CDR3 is CSVGVRQGPGELFF. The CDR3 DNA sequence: TGCAGCGTTGGGGTACGACAGGGGCCCGGGGAGCTGTTTTTT.

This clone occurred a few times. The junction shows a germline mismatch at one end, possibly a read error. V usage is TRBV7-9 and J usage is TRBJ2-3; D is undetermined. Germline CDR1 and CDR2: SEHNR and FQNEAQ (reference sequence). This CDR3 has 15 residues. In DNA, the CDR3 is TGTGCCAGCAGCCCTTCCCTCAAACGCACTGATACGCAGTATTTT. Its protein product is CASSPSLKRTDTQYF.

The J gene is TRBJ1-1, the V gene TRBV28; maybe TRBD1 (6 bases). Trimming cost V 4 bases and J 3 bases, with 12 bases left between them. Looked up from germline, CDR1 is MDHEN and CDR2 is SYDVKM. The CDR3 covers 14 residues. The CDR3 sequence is CASSSQTGDTEAFF. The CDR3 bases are TGTGCCAGCAGTTCCCAGACAGGAGACACTGAAGCTTTCTTT.

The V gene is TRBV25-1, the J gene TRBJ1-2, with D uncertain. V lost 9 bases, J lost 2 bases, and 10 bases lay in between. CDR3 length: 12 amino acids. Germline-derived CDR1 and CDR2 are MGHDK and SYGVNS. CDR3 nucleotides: TGTGCCAGTTCGCGGGCCAACTATGGCTACACCTTC. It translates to CASSRANYGYTF.

This CDR3 reads CASSTSYEQYF. The CDR3 DNA is TGTGCCAGCAGCACCTCCTACGAGCAGTACTTC. The V call is TRBV11-2, the J call TRBJ2-7, with unresolved D. The CDR3 loop spans 11 amino acids. Trimming pared 5 bases from V and 0 bases from J, leaving 2 bases between. From germline, CDR1 is SGHAT and CDR2 FQNNGV.

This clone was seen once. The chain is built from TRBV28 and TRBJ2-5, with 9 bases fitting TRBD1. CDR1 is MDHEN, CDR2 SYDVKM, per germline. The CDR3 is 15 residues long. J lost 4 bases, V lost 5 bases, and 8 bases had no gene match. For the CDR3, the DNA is TGTGCCAGCAGTACGCCGGGACAGGGATCAGAGACCCAGTACTTC. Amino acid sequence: CASSTPGQGSETQYF.

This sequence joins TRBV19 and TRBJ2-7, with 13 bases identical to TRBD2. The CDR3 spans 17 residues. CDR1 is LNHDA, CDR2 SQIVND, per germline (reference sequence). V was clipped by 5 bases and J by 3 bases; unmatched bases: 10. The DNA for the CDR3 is TGTGCCAGTAGTGGGACAGCCGGGACTAGCGGGATCTACGAGCAGTACTTC. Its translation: CASSGTAGTSGIYEQYF.

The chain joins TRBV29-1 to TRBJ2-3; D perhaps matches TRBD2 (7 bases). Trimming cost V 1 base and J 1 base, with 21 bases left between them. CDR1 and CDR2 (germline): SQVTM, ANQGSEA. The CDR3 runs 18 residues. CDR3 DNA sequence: TGCAGCGTTGAAGGACGTGGTGGACTAGAGGGGGGCACAGATACGCAGTATTTT. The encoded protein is CSVEGRGGLEGGTDTQYF.

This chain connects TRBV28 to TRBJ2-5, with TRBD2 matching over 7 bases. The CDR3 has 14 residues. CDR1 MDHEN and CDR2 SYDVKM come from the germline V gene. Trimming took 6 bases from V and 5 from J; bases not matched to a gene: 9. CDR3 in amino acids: CASRSRGGGETQYF. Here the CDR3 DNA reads TGTGCCAGCAGATCCCGCGGGGGAGGCGAGACCCAGTACTTC.

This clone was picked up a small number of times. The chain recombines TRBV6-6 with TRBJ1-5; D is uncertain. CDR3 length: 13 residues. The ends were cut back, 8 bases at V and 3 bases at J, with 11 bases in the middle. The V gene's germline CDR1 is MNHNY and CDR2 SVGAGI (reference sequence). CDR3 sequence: CASQPIFNQPQHF. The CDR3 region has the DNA TGTGCCAGCCAGCCCATCTTCAATCAGCCCCAGCATTTT.

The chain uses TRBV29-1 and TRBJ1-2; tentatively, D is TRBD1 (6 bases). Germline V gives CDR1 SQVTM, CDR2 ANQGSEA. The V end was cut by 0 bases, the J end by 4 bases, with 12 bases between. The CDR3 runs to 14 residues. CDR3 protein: CSVEDLDRSYGYTF. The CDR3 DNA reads TGCAGCGTTGAAGATCTTGACAGGAGCTATGGCTACACCTTC.

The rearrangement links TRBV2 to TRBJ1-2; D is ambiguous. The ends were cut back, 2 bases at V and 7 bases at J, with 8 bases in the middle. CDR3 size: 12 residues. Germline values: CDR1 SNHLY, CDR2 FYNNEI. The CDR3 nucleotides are TGTGCCAGCAGTGAAAGGGTCTCTGGCTACACCTTC. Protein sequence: CASSERVSGYTF.